A single sample is the source of the 25 T cell receptor beta chains below, sequenced in a study of blood T cell repertoires in COVID-19. Libraries were prepared by immunoSEQ multiplex PCR; TCRdb keeps only in-frame clonotypes and omits some of them. The sample shows almost 250,000 clones, 85% of them seen only once. The source material was PBMCs or T cells enriched from blood (not recorded which). The origin of the receptors is a woman aged 50 to 65 with acute COVID-19.

This chain joins TRBV4-3 and TRBJ2-2, with a possible D match to TRBD2 (6 bases). Germline values: CDR1 LGHNA, CDR2 YSLEER. V lost 4 bases to trimming and J lost 6 bases, with 15 bases between them. The CDR3 runs to 15 residues. The DNA of the CDR3 is TGCGCCAGCAGCCGAAACGCGGGGAAGGCCGGGGAGCTGTTTTTT. Protein product: CASSRNAGKAGELFF.

This clone was counted between two and nine times. V and J are TRBV6-5 and TRBJ1-1, with a tentative D call TRBD1 (6 bases). This CDR3 has 15 amino acids. V gave up 6 bases and J gave up 3 bases, with 17 bases separating them. Germline V gene sequence: CDR1 MNHEY, CDR2 SVGAGI. Here the CDR3 reads CASRKQGALDTEAFF. The CDR3, as DNA: TGTGCCAGCAGAAAACAGGGAGCCCTTGACACTGAAGCTTTCTTT.

The V gene is TRBV6-5, the J gene TRBJ1-6; 7 nucleotides line up with TRBD1. The trim removed 6 bases at V and 5 bases at J, leaving 7 bases unmatched. CDR3 size: 15 residues. The germline V gene has CDR1 MNHEY and CDR2 SVGAGI. The CDR3 region is CASRGQRLDNSPLHF. The DNA for the CDR3 is TGTGCCAGCAGGGGACAGAGACTCGATAATTCACCCCTCCACTTT.

This clone turned up a few times. The chain joins TRBV7-2 to TRBJ1-2; tentative D call: TRBD1 (6 bases). Germline CDR1 SGHTA, CDR2 FQGNSA. CDR3 length: 15 amino acids. Trimming shortened V by 2 bases and J by 7 bases, and 17 bases separated the two germline ends. The CDR3 nucleotides read TGTGCCAGCAGCTTAATGAACGGGGGGCTAGGTGGCTACACCTTC. Its protein product is CASSLMNGGLGGYTF.

The J gene is TRBJ2-3, the V gene TRBV4-1, with 7 nucleotides matching TRBD2. The length of the CDR3 is 15 residues. With V trimmed by 0 bases and J by 4 bases, 4 bases remained unmatched. CDR1 is MGHRA, CDR2 YSYEKL, per germline. The CDR3 region is CASSQDGGWADTQYF. The DNA for the CDR3 is TGCGCCAGCAGCCAAGACGGGGGGTGGGCAGATACGCAGTATTTT.

This chain joins TRBV3-1 (or the pseudogene TRBV3-2) and TRBJ1-2; 9 nucleotides agree with TRBD1. CDR3 length: 14 residues. The trim removed 2 bases at V and 6 bases at J, leaving 4 bases unmatched. Germline V gene lookup returns CDR1 LGHDT and CDR2 YNNKEL (reference sequence). The chain's CDR3 is CASSQPGQGHGYTF. The DNA of the CDR3 is TGTGCCAGCAGCCAACCGGGACAGGGCCATGGCTACACCTTC.

The chain uses TRBV6-5 and TRBJ1-6; possibly TRBD1 for D (6 bases). The V end lost 2 bases, the J end lost 9 bases, and 17 bases lay between the germline ends. The CDR3 sequence is 16 residues long. The germline V gene encodes CDR1 MNHEY and CDR2 SVGAGI. The CDR3 nucleotides read TGTGCCAGCAGTTACCGGCGACAGGCCTATGTTTCACCCCTCCACTTT. Translation: CASSYRRQAYVSPLHF.

The V gene is TRBV5-1, the J gene TRBJ2-2; TRBD2 agrees at 16 bases. Trimming cost V 3 bases and J 7 bases; bases outside gene matches: 6. Germline values: CDR1 SGHRS, CDR2 YFSETQ. This CDR3 contains 17 residues. CDR3 nucleotides: TGCGCCAGCAGCTCCGGGACTAGCGGGGGGGCAAGCGGGGAGCTGTTTTTT. This codes for CASSSGTSGGASGELFF.

This chain uses TRBV5-1 with TRBJ2-7, with TRBD1 identical over 10 bases. The germline V gene encodes CDR1 SGHRS and CDR2 YFSETQ. The CDR3 is made up of 15 amino acids. V dropped 4 bases and J dropped 5; count of bases not matched to a gene: 9. The CDR3 DNA sequence: TGCGCCAGCAGCCTACAGACAGGGGGCCCCCACGAGCAGTACTTC. Its translation: CASSLQTGGPHEQYF.

The chain couples TRBV7-6 to TRBJ1-6; D is unresolved. Germline V lookup: CDR1 SGHVS, CDR2 FNYEAQ. Trimming shortened V by 4 bases and J by 3 bases, and 13 bases separated the two germline ends. The CDR3 runs 16 residues. CDR3 loop: CASSSGPASYNSPLHF. In DNA, the CDR3 is TGTGCCAGCAGCTCAGGTCCGGCCAGCTATAATTCACCCCTCCACTTT.

The rearrangement uses TRBV11-2 and TRBJ2-1; 9 nucleotides line up with TRBD2. Germline CDR1 SGHAT, CDR2 FQNNGV. The CDR3 sequence is 14 residues long. V dropped 7 bases and J dropped 3; count of bases not matched to a gene: 4. The CDR3 reads CASKRTSVYNEQFF. The CDR3 region has the DNA TGTGCCAGCAAGAGGACTAGCGTCTACAATGAGCAGTTCTTC.

About this clone itself: Other DNA sequences in this specimen translate into the identical CDR3. CDR3 sequence: CASSPDSLNTEAFF. The DNA for the CDR3 is TGTGCCAGCTCACCGGACAGTCTGAACACTGAAGCTTTCTTT. This chain connects TRBV18 to TRBJ1-1, with D perhaps TRBD1 (6 bases). The CDR3 consists of 14 residues. The germline V gene encodes CDR1 KGHSH and CDR2 LQKENI. With 3 bases removed from V and 0 bases from J, the gap between germline ends came to 8 bases.

This clone turned up a few times. V and J are TRBV4-3 and TRBJ1-4; 7 nucleotides align to TRBD1. Trimming removed 1 base from V and 3 bases from J; junction bases left unmatched: 5. This CDR3 has 16 amino acids. Germline V gene sequence: CDR1 LGHNA, CDR2 YSLEER. CDR3 bases: TGCGCCAGCAGCCAAGCCCCACAGGGGCCTAATGAAAAACTGTTTTTT. It specifies CASSQAPQGPNEKLFF.

This chain connects TRBV27 to TRBJ1-5; tentative D call: TRBD1 (6 bases). CDR1 is MNHEY and CDR2 is SMNVEV in the germline V gene (reference sequence). Trimming removed 4 bases at V and 4 bases at J, with 8 bases between. This CDR3 has 13 residues. In DNA form, the CDR3 reads TGTGCCAGCAGTTGGACAGATAATCAGCCCCAGCATTTT. This encodes CASSWTDNQPQHF.

The chain uses TRBV7-9 and TRBJ2-7, with a possible D match to TRBD2 (5 bases). CDR1 SEHNR and CDR2 FQNEAQ come from the germline V gene (reference sequence). Trimming shortened V by 2 bases and J by 0 bases, and 11 bases separated the two germline ends. This CDR3 region has 15 residues. CDR3 protein: CASSLQDLSSYEQYF. In nucleotides, the CDR3 is TGTGCCAGCAGCTTACAGGACTTGAGCTCCTACGAGCAGTACTTC.

The genes are TRBV5-1 and TRBJ2-3, with TRBD2 identical over 7 bases. V trimming: 0 bases; J trimming: 6 bases; junction bases outside the gene matches: 4. CDR3 length equals 14 residues. Germline V gene lookup returns CDR1 SGHRS and CDR2 YFSETQ. This CDR3 is CASSLAPGGDTQYF. The CDR3 DNA is TGCGCCAGCAGCTTGGCGCCCGGGGGGGATACGCAGTATTTT.

This rearrangement joins TRBV27 to TRBJ1-1, with 10 nucleotides matching TRBD1. Unmatched junction bases numbered 7, after V lost 2 bases and J lost 1 base. This CDR3 is built from 17 residues. Germline V CDR1 and CDR2: MNHEY, SMNVEV (reference sequence). The CDR3 sequence: CASSLRDRGRGNTEAFF. Written as DNA, the CDR3 is TGTGCCAGCAGTTTACGGGACAGGGGCCGGGGGAACACTGAAGCTTTCTTT.

Only a few counts were recorded for this clone. CDR3 sequence: CASSRSPLGNSPLHF. The DNA of the CDR3 is TGTGCCAGCAGTAGGAGTCCCCTTGGGAATTCACCCCTCCACTTT. V gene TRBV27 combines with J gene TRBJ1-6, with D unresolved. Between the trimmed V and J ends, which lost 5 bases and 7 bases, there was a span of 15 bases. The CDR3 extends over 15 amino acids. Germline loops: CDR1 MNHEY, CDR2 SMNVEV (reference sequence).

This sequence joins TRBV30 and TRBJ2-7, with a possible D match to TRBD2 (7 bases). The CDR3 contains 16 residues. The germline V and J ends were trimmed by 1 base and 2 bases, with 18 bases remaining between them. Per the germline V gene, CDR1 is GTSNPN and CDR2 is SVGIG (reference sequence). CDR3 sequence: CAWSEPRGAGAYEQYF. CDR3 coding DNA: TGTGCCTGGAGTGAACCCCGGGGGGCGGGGGCCTACGAGCAGTACTTC.

The chain has TRBV5-1 and TRBJ2-7, with TRBD1 matching over 9 bases. The CDR3 runs 14 residues. Germline V lookup: CDR1 SGHRS, CDR2 YFSETQ. V gave up 2 bases and J gave up 6 bases; unmatched junction bases: 6. The CDR3 DNA follows: TGCGCCAGCAGCTTTGGGACAGGGACGCCCGAGCAGTACTTC. This gives the protein CASSFGTGTPEQYF. The full variable domain, completed using reference TRBV5-1 and TRBJ2-7, is KAGVTQTPRYLIKTRGQQVTLSCSPISGHRSVSWYQQTPGQGLQFLFEYFSETQRNKGNFPGRFSGRQFSNSRSEMNVSTLELGDSALYLCASSFGTGTPEQYFGPGTRLTVT.

The J gene is TRBJ1-2, the V gene TRBV5-1, with 7 bases identical to TRBD1. This CDR3 has 13 residues. Germline CDR1 SGHRS, CDR2 YFSETQ. V shed 5 bases and J 3 bases; nucleotides not matched to a gene: 4. The CDR3 region has the DNA TGCGCCAGCAGACAGGGGACCGACTATGGCTACACCTTC. As protein: CASRQGTDYGYTF.

The chain couples TRBV5-6 to TRBJ2-7; D is possibly TRBD2 (6 bases). Trimming pared 4 bases from V and 4 bases from J, leaving 15 bases between. CDR1 and CDR2 from the germline V gene are SGHDT and YYEEEE. The CDR3 runs 14 residues. Here the CDR3 DNA reads TGTGCCAGCAGCCTCAACGGGAGCCCGTACGAGCAGTACTTC. Translated, it gives CASSLNGSPYEQYF.

In this sample, this clone turned up once. The chain combines TRBV30 with TRBJ1-3, with D possibly being TRBD1 (5 bases). Germline V gene lookup returns CDR1 GTSNPN and CDR2 SVGIG (reference sequence). The length of the CDR3 is 16 residues. V lost 2 bases and J lost 1, with 15 bases in between. CDR3 in amino acids: CAWSREGRVSGNTIYF. CDR3 nucleotide sequence: TGTGCCTGGAGTAGGGAGGGGAGGGTTTCTGGAAACACCATATATTTT.

The chain has TRBV5-1 and TRBJ2-7; D is possibly TRBD1 (5 bases). Germline V lookup: CDR1 SGHRS, CDR2 YFSETQ. Between the trimmed V and J ends, which lost 0 bases and 1 base, there was a span of 11 bases. The CDR3 extends over 15 amino acids. The CDR3 bases are TGCGCCAGCAGCTTGGGACAGCGTCGATCCTACGAGCAGTACTTC. It encodes CASSLGQRRSYEQYF.

The chain carries TRBV10-2 and TRBJ1-4; D may be TRBD1 (6 bases). Germline V gene sequence: CDR1 WSHSY, CDR2 SAAADI. V was shortened by 8 bases and J by 8 bases, with 21 bases between the two germline ends. This CDR3 region has 15 residues. The CDR3 nucleotides read TGCGCCAGCGCGCCCTCGGGGGGGCCCTCGGAAAAACTGTTTTTT. Translated, it gives CASAPSGGPSEKLFF.